The T cell receptor (gamma chain) described here comes from a study of intestinal T cells in coeliac disease (TCRdb year 2020). Study-level background: In the TRG cohort, the mean age of coeliac patients was around 17 years compared with approximately 50 years for controls, so the coeliac patients were much younger than the controls. In the TCR-delta (TRD) cohort, there were duodenal biopsies from about eleven coeliac disease patients and about eleven non-coeliac controls. A second, larger TCR-gamma (TRG) cohort comprised duodenal biopsies from roughly 31 coeliac disease patients and around 20 non-coeliac controls.

Receptors were amplified or captured by multiplex PCR. The sequencer was an Ion Torrent PGM. TRG repertoires were amplified from approximately 220 ng of biopsy DNA with the LymphoTrack kit, in which Illumina adapters are carried by the primers. After purification with AMPure XP beads and quantification on a 2100 Bioanalyzer, the TRG amplicons were pooled in equimolar amounts. Sequencing of TRG libraries was performed on an Ion PGM instrument. Under the source paper's analysis protocol: FastX discarded any read in which over 10% of nucleotides had a quality score below the third quartile for that patient. IMGT/HighV-QUEST was used to align reads in order to assign V, D and J genes, locate CDR3 regions and judge functionality. After the sequences were translated into amino acids, every sequence predicted to be non-functional was thrown out. CDR3s were broken into kmers both with and without positional annotation, kmer frequencies were analysed by PCA, and samples were clustered using each of the 1023 combinations of PCs 1-10. Classification was validated by leave-one-out cross-validation, in which parameters were re-optimised on the remaining samples each time. Shannon diversity was calculated using the vegan R package from repeated random subsamples equal to the lowest read count. TCRdb reprocessed the public reads with the caller CATT; rows with the same DNA were merged afterwards. These V and J calls derive from TCRdb rather than the authors' analysis. The sample table lists about 790 gamma-chain clones, around two fifths of them with a count of one. The top ten clones comprise 21% of the sample.

Via the germline V gene, CDR1 is EGSNGY and CDR2 YDSYNSKV. V is pruned by 8 bases and J by 5 bases, leaving 6 bases of the junction without a gene match. From cysteine to phenylalanine, the CDR3 is 11 amino acids long. The CDR3 DNA has 33 bases and is translated from base 1. For each case, genomic DNA was extracted from ten 5-um FFPE scrolls with the QIAamp DNA FFPE tissue kit. To test whether coeliac disease can be classified from the TCR repertoire, the study used fully anonymised formalin-fixed paraffin-embedded duodenal biopsies that were not needed for diagnosis. Turning to this clone: Its antigen remains undetermined. No quality values exist for individual bases; no much larger clone is one base distant.

Beyond this particular receptor, the publication reports: Of around 54 biopsies, around 50 (about 94%) were correctly classified by TRG clustering, which had a reported leave-one-out accuracy of about 90%. FFPE-derived DNA was found to be relatively degraded, and loss of a proportion of TCR sequences in each sample was likely caused by this degradation. TRD kmer-based clustering correctly classified all 20 or so biopsies in training, with a reported leave-one-out accuracy of 80% to 95%. Repeated CDR3 amino acid sequences could not be distinguished from PCR duplicates. Coeliac and control groups differed significantly in age, although an age-split analysis did not yield significant classification.

This receptor chain uses TRGV2 and TRGJ1 or TRGJ2. The sequenced material came from a duodenal biopsy. This sequence originates from a human donor with celiac disease. In nucleotides, the sequence is TGTGCCACCTTGGGTGATTATAAGAAACTCTTT. Its protein is CATLGDYKKLF.